Listed below are T cell receptor beta chains from one sample, sequenced in a study of neurological immune-mediated disorders. One entry per CDR3 protein, called by TCRdb with MiXCR from the 5' RACE reads. Seen here are 52,000 or so distinct CDR3 sequences, 3% to 4% observed once, and the top ten hold around 2%. Sequences were obtained from CD4+ T cells from blood. These receptor sequences come from a woman between 40 and 50 years old with multiple sclerosis. CDR3s include the opening cysteine and the closing phenylalanine or tryptophan. A D gene is named only where the DNA matches it firmly. Only some rows state a clone size, as once, few, many or a class for expanded clones.

many TRBJ1-2 - TRBV29-1 TGCAGCGTTATCCCCGGGGGGCCTGCTAGCTATGGCTACACCTTC CSVIPGGPASYGYTF
many TRBJ1-3 - TRBV20-1 TGCAGTGCTAGAGATCCTTTGGGGGACACCATATATTTT CSARDPLGDTIYF
many TRBJ2-7 - TRBV5-1 TGCGCCAGCAGCTTGGCCGGCACAGGGAAACGGAACGAGCAGTACTTC CASSLAGTGKRNEQYF
- TRBJ2-7 - TRBV20-1 TGCAGTGCTAGCGGGAAAAGCTCCTACGAGCAGTACTTC CSASGKSSYEQYF
many TRBJ1-4 TRBD1 TRBV5-1 TGCGCCAGCAGCTTGTTCGGGACAGGGCGTGAAAAACTGTTTTTT CASSLFGTGREKLFF
many TRBJ2-5 TRBD2 TRBV3-1 TGTGCCAGCAGCCGGTGGACTGCGGGGGAAGAGACCCAGTACTTC CASSRWTAGEETQYF
many TRBJ2-2 TRBD1 TRBV7-9 TGTGCCAGAGGACAGGGTATCACCGGGGAGCTGTTTTTT CARGQGITGELFF
many TRBJ2-3 - TRBV5-1 TGCGCCAGCAGTACAGGGGATACGCAGTATTTT CASSTGDTQYF
many TRBJ2-4 - TRBV5-1 TGCGCCAGCAGCTTGACGAGCCAGGACCAAAACATTCAGTACTTC CASSLTSQDQNIQYF
many TRBJ1-5 - TRBV6-6 TGTGCCAGCAGTATAGGGGGAGTCAATCAGCCCCAGCATTTT CASSIGGVNQPQHF
many TRBJ1-4 - TRBV27 TGTGCCAGCAGTGGGGAGGATGAAAAACTGTTTTTT CASSGEDEKLFF
many TRBJ1-2 - TRBV29-1 TGCAGCGTCGCCCGGGCGGTGGGGGATAATGGCTACACCTTC CSVARAVGDNGYTF
many TRBJ2-5 - TRBV6-6 TGTGCCATTTCTCCCCGGGCGTGGGGGCAAGAGACCCAGTACTTC CAISPRAWGQETQYF
many TRBJ1-2 - TRBV11-2 TGTGCCAGCAGCTTAGATTTAACGGACTATGGCTACACCTTC CASSLDLTDYGYTF
many TRBJ1-1 - TRBV3-1 TGTGCCAGCAGCCAGTCTAGAGGGGGAGGGGGCACTGAAGCTTTCTTT CASSQSRGGGGTEAFF